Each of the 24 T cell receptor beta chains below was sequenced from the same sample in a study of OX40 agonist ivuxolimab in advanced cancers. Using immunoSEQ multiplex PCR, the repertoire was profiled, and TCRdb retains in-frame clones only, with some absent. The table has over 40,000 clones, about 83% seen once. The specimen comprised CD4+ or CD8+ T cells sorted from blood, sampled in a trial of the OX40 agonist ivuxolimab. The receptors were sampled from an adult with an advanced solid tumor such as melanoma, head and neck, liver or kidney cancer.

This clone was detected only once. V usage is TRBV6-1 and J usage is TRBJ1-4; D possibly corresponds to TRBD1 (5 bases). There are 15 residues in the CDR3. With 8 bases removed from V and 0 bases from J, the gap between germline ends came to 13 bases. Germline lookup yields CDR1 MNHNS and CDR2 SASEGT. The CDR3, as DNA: TGTGCCAGCTATAGCGGGGGGGCAACTAATGAAAAACTGTTTTTT. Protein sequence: CASYSGGATNEKLFF.

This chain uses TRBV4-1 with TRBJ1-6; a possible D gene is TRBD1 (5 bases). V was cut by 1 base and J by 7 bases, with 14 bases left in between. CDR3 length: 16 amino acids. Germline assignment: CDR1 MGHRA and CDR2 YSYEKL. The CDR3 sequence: CASSQVLDGANSPLHF. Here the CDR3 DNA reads TGCGCCAGCAGCCAAGTTCTAGACGGGGCGAATTCACCCCTCCACTTT.

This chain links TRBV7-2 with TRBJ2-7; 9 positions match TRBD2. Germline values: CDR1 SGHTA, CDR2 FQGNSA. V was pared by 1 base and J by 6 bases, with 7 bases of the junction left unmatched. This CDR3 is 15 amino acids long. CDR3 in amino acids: CASSLGSSGNREQYF. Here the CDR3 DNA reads TGTGCCAGCAGCTTAGGCTCTAGCGGGAATCGCGAGCAGTACTTC.

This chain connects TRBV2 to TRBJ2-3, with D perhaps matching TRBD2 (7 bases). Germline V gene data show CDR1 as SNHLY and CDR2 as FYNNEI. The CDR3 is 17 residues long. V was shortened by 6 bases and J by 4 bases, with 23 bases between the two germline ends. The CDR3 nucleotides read TGTGCCAGCAGATGGGGGGGACATTCTTTTTCATCAGATACGCAGTATTTT. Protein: CASRWGGHSFSSDTQYF.

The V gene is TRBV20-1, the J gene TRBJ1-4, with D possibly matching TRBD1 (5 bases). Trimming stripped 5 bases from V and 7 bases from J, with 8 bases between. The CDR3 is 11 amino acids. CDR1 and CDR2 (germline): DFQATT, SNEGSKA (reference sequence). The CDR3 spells CSAWDLEKLFF. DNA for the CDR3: TGCAGTGCTTGGGACCTTGAAAAACTGTTTTTT.

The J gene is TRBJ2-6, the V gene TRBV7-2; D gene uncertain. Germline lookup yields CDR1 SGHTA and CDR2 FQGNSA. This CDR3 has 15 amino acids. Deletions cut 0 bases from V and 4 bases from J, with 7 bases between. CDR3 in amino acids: CASSLAGSGANVLTF. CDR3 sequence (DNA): TGTGCCAGCAGCTTAGCCGGCTCCGGGGCCAACGTCCTGACTTTC.

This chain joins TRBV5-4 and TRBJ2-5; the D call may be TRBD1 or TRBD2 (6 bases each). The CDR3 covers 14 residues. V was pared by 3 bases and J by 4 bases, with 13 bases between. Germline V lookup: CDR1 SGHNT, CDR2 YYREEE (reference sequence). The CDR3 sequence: CASSWWTAGETQYF. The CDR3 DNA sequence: TGTGCCAGCAGCTGGTGGACAGCGGGAGAGACCCAGTACTTC. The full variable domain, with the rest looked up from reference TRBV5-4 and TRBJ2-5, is ETGVTQSPTHLIKTRGQQVTLRCSSQSGHNTVSWYQQALGQGPQFIFQYYREEENGRGNFPPRFSGLQFPNYSSELNVNALELDDSALYLCASSWWTAGETQYFGPGTRLLVL.

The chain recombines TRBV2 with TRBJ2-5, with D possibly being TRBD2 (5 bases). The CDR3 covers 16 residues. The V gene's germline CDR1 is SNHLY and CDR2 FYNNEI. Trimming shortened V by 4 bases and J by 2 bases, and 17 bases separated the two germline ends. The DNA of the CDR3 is TGTGCCAGCAGTGGGTGGGGTAGCGCGTCACAAGAGACCCAGTACTTC. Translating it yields CASSGWGSASQETQYF.

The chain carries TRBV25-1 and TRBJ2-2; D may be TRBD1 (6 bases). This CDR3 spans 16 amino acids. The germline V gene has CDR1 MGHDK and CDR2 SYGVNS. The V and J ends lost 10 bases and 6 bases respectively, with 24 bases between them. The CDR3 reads CATNGKTGSQAGELFF. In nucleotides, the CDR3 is TGTGCCACCAACGGAAAGACAGGTTCGCAAGCCGGGGAGCTGTTTTTT.

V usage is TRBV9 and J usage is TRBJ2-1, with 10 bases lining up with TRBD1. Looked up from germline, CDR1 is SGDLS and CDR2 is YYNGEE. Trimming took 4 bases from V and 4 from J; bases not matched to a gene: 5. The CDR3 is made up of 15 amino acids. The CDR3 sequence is CASSIDRGPYNEQFF. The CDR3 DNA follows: TGTGCCAGCAGCATCGACAGGGGGCCGTACAATGAGCAGTTCTTC.

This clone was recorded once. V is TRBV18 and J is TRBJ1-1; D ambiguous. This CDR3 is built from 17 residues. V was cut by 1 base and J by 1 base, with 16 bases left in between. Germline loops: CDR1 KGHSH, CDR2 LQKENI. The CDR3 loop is CASSPLLSVGKNTEAFF. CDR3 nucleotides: TGTGCCAGCTCACCACTACTCTCTGTCGGCAAGAACACTGAAGCTTTCTTT.

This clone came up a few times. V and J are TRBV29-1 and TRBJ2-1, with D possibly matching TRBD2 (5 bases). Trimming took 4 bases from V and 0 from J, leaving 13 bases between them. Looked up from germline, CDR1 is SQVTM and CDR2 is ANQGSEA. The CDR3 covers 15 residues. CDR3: CSVAFLAVSYNEQFF. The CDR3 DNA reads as TGCAGCGTTGCCTTCCTAGCAGTCTCCTACAATGAGCAGTTCTTC.

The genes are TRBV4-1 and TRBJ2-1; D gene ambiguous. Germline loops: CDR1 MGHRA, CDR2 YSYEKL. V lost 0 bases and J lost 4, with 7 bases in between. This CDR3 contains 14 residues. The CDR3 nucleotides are TGCGCCAGCAGCCAAGACGGTTGGTACAATGAGCAGTTCTTC. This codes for CASSQDGWYNEQFF.

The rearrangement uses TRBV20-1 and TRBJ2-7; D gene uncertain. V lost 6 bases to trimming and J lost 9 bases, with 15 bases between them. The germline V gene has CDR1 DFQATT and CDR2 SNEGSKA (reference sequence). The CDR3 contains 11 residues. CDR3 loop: CSALSGFGQYF. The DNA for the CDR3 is TGCAGTGCCCTGTCCGGGTTCGGGCAGTACTTC.

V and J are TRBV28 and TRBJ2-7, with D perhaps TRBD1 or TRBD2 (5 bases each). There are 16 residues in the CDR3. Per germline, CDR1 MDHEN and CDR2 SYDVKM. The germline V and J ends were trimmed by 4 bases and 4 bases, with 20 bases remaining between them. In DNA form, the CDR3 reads TGTGCCAGCAGTTCTCCGAGGGTCGGGGCCCCATACGAGCAGTACTTC. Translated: CASSSPRVGAPYEQYF.

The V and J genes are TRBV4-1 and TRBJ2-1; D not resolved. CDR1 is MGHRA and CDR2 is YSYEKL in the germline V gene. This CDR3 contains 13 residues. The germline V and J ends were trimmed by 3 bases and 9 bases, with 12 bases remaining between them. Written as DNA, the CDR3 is TGCGCCAGCAGCCAGACTGGTCTCAGTGAGCAGTTCTTC. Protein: CASSQTGLSEQFF.

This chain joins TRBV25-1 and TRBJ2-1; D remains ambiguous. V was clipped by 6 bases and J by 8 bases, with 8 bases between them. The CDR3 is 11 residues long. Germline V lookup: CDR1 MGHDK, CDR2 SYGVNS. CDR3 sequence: CASSTLDEQFF. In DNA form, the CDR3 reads TGTGCCAGCAGCACTTTAGATGAGCAGTTCTTC. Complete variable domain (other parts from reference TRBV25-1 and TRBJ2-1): EADIYQTPRYLVIGTGKKITLECSQTMGHDKMYWYQQDPGMELHLIHYSYGVNSTEKGDLSSESTVSRIRTEHFPLTLESARPSHTSQYLCASSTLDEQFFGPGTRLTVL.

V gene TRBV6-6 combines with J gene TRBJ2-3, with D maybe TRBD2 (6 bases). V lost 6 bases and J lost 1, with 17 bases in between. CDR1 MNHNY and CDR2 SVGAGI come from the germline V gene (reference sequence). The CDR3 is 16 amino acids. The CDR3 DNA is TGTGCCAGCAGAACCGGGGGACTGACGGGCACAGATACGCAGTATTTT. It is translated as CASRTGGLTGTDTQYF.

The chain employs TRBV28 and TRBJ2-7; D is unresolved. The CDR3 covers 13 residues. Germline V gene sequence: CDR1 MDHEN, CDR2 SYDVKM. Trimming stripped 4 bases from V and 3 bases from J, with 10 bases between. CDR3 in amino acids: CASSSALGYEQYF. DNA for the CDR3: TGTGCCAGCAGTTCCGCTTTGGGCTACGAGCAGTACTTC.

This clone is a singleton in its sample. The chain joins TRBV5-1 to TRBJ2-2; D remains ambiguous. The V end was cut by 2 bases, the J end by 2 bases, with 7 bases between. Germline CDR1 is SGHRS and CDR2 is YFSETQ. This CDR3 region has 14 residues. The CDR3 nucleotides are TGCGCCAGCAGCTTTGAAGATAACACCGGGGAGCTGTTTTTT. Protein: CASSFEDNTGELFF.

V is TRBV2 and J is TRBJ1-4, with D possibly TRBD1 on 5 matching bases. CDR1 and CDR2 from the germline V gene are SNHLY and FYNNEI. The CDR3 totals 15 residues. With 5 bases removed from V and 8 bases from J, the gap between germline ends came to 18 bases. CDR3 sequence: CASSSGRAWGEKLFF. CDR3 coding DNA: TGTGCCAGCAGTTCCGGACGGGCATGGGGCGAAAAACTGTTTTTT. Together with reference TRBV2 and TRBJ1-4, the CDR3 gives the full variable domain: EPEVTQTPSHQVTQMGQEVILRCVPISNHLYFYWYRQILGQKVEFLVSFYNNEISEKSEIFDDQFSVERPDGSNFTLKIRSTKLEDSAMYFCASSSGRAWGEKLFFGSGTQLSVL.

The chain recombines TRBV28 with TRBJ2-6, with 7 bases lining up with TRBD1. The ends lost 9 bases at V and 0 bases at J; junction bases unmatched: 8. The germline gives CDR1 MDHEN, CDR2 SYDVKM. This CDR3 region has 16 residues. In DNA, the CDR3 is TGTGCCAGTTCAGGGGGACCGTCCTCTGGGGCCAACGTCCTGACTTTC. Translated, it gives CASSGGPSSGANVLTF.

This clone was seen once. The DNA for the CDR3 is TGTGCCAGCAGCTCAAATGACTACGAGCAGTACTTC. Amino acids: CASSSNDYEQYF. The chain links TRBV7-8 to TRBJ2-7; D gene ambiguous. This CDR3 is 12 amino acids long. The germline V gene encodes CDR1 SGHVS and CDR2 FQNEAQ. The ends were cut back, 4 bases at V and 3 bases at J, with 7 bases in the middle.

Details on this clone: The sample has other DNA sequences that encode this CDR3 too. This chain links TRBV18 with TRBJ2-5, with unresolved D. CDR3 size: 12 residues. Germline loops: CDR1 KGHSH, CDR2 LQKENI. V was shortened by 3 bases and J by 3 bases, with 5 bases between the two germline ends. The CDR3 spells CASSPREETQYF. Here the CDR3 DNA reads TGTGCCAGCTCACCTAGGGAAGAGACCCAGTACTTC.